This entry lists 20 T cell receptor beta chains sequenced from one sample in a study of T-cell memory formation after mild COVID-19. TCRdb processed the 5' RACE reads anew with MiXCR; each CDR3 protein has one entry. The sample consists of tens of thousands of distinct CDR3 sequences, approximately 15% of them appearing once. Sequenced: PBMCs or a T cell subset sorted from them (not recorded which). The source of these receptors is an adult woman who had mild COVID-19 (a few samples of this study predate the infection). Cell type and time point are not known.

This chain links TRBV19 with TRBJ2-1; 8 positions match TRBD2. The ends lost 10 bases at V and 7 bases at J; junction bases unmatched: 6. CDR1 is LNHDA and CDR2 is SQIVND in the germline V gene (reference sequence). The length of the CDR3 is 12 residues. For the CDR3, the DNA is TGTGCCACCGGGACTAGTTTTAATGAGCAGTTCTTC. Amino acid sequence: CATGTSFNEQFF.

This sequence joins TRBV12-5 and TRBJ2-1, with TRBD2 as a possible D gene (6 bases). Germline V gene lookup returns CDR1 LGHNT and CDR2 FRNRAP. The V end was cut by 6 bases, the J end by 5 bases, with 17 bases between. CDR3 size: 15 residues. The CDR3 spells CASGSSGLPDNEQFF. The CDR3 DNA sequence: TGTGCTAGTGGCTCTTCGGGACTCCCCGACAATGAGCAGTTCTTC.

In its sample, this clonotype was seen a few times. The chain links TRBV7-2 to TRBJ2-2; 7 bases agree with TRBD2. J was trimmed by 2 bases and V by 1 base; bases with no gene match: 7. The CDR3 runs to 17 residues. Germline CDR1 reads SGHTA; CDR2 reads FQGNSA. CDR3 sequence: CASSLDMGLLNTGELFF. The CDR3 DNA reads TGTGCCAGCAGCTTAGACATGGGACTACTAAACACCGGGGAGCTGTTTTTT.

The rearrangement links TRBV9 to TRBJ2-7; D possibly corresponds to TRBD1 (6 bases). Trimming removed 4 bases at V and 10 bases at J, with 15 bases between. Looked up from germline, CDR1 is SGDLS and CDR2 is YYNGEE. The CDR3 loop spans 12 amino acids. The CDR3 coding sequence is TGTGCCAGCAGCACCGGACAGAGGGTTCAGTACTTC. Its protein product is CASSTGQRVQYF.

The chain has TRBV4-1 and TRBJ2-7, with 14 bases matching TRBD2. Germline V gene lookup returns CDR1 MGHRA and CDR2 YSYEKL. V was pared by 1 base and J by 2 bases, with 10 bases of the junction left unmatched. CDR3 size: 19 residues. CDR3 protein: CASSQVGTSGGSRTYEQYF. The CDR3 coding sequence is TGCGCCAGCAGCCAAGTGGGGACTAGCGGGGGTAGTCGAACCTACGAGCAGTACTTC.

V usage is TRBV29-1 and J usage is TRBJ2-1, with 7 bases identical to TRBD1. The CDR3 length is 16 residues. The J segment lost 6 bases and the V segment lost 6 bases, leaving 17 bases of the junction unmatched. Germline CDR1 is SQVTM and CDR2 is ANQGSEA. The CDR3 DNA is TGCAGCGTGGCTTTCTTTGTTTGGGCAGGGGGCAATGAGCAGTTCTTC. Its translation is CSVAFFVWAGGNEQFF.

In this sample, this clonotype turned up a few times. The chain has TRBV13 and TRBJ2-7, with D unresolved. The CDR3 has 15 amino acids. Germline V gives CDR1 PRHDT, CDR2 FYEKMQ (reference sequence). V was clipped by 0 bases and J by 0 bases, with 9 bases between them. As DNA, the CDR3 is TGTGCCAGCAGCTTAGGCCTTGGCCCCTCCTACGAGCAGTACTTC. Its protein product is CASSLGLGPSYEQYF.

In this sample, this clonotype turned up a few times. The chain uses TRBV7-9 and TRBJ2-7; 14 nucleotides agree with TRBD2. CDR3 length: 19 amino acids. The ends lost 0 bases at V and 1 base at J; junction bases unmatched: 8. Germline V gene lookup returns CDR1 SEHNR and CDR2 FQNEAQ (reference sequence). The CDR3 region is CASSLALGLAGVESYEQYF. In DNA, the CDR3 is TGTGCCAGCAGCTTAGCCTTGGGACTAGCGGGAGTGGAGTCCTACGAGCAGTACTTC.

The chain carries TRBV4-3 and TRBJ1-1; TRBD1 might be the D (6 bases). V was cut by 3 bases and J by 6 bases, with 11 bases left in between. Germline V CDR1 and CDR2: LGHNA, YSLEER. The CDR3 length is 13 residues. CDR3: CASSQNRAAEAFF. For the CDR3, the DNA is TGCGCCAGCAGCCAGAACAGGGCGGCTGAAGCTTTCTTT.

V and J are TRBV29-1 and TRBJ1-1; tentatively, D is TRBD1 (5 bases). Germline V gene lookup returns CDR1 SQVTM and CDR2 ANQGSEA. V was cut by 7 bases and J by 7 bases, with 13 bases left in between. The CDR3 contains 11 residues. CDR3 residues: CSAHSQGEAFF. The CDR3 nucleotides read TGCAGCGCCCATAGTCAGGGTGAAGCTTTCTTT.

The J gene is TRBJ2-2, the V gene TRBV6-4; no reliable D call. This CDR3 has 13 amino acids. V lost 3 bases and J 4 bases, leaving 6 bases between the germline ends. The germline V gene has CDR1 MRHNA and CDR2 SNTAGT. CDR3 in amino acids: CASSDLSTGELFF. CDR3 sequence (DNA): TGTGCCAGCAGTGATCTATCCACCGGGGAGCTGTTTTTT.

The chain uses TRBV11-3 and TRBJ1-1; a possible D gene is TRBD1 (6 bases). CDR3 length: 14 residues. Germline V gives CDR1 SGHNT, CDR2 YENEEA. V gave up 3 bases and J gave up 5 bases, with 13 bases separating them. CDR3 nucleotide sequence: TGTGCCAGCAGCTTCGGGGGGCGCCCAACTGAAGCTTTCTTT. Translation gives CASSFGGRPTEAFF.

The table lists this clonotype with a few counts. The chain couples TRBV4-3 to TRBJ2-7; either TRBD1 or TRBD2 may supply D (6 bases each). Trimming took 1 base from V and 0 from J, leaving 13 bases between them. This CDR3 spans 16 amino acids. CDR1 and CDR2 (germline): LGHNA, YSLEER. CDR3 nucleotides: TGCGCCAGCAGCCAAGCCCGGGGGCTCCCCTCCTACGAGCAGTACTTC. Translating it yields CASSQARGLPSYEQYF.

CDR3 loop: CATSRLNRDRPYNEQFF. The CDR3 nucleotides read TGTGCCACCAGCAGACTGAACCGGGACAGACCTTACAATGAGCAGTTCTTC. The rearrangement uses TRBV15 and TRBJ2-1, with 7 bases that match TRBD1. The CDR3 loop spans 17 amino acids. V was clipped by 2 bases and J by 4 bases; unmatched bases: 11. The germline V gene has CDR1 LNHNV and CDR2 YYDKDF (reference sequence).

This chain connects TRBV7-9 to TRBJ1-3; 11 bases map to TRBD1. Trimming took 4 bases from V and 1 from J; bases not matched to a gene: 9. The CDR3 runs 18 residues. Germline CDR1 reads SEHNR; CDR2 reads FQNEAQ (reference sequence). The CDR3, as DNA: TGTGCCAGCAGCTCCAGGACAGGGGGCGCAGGTTCTGGAAACACCATATATTTT. Protein product: CASSSRTGGAGSGNTIYF.

The chain carries TRBV9 and TRBJ2-2; 12 bases align to TRBD2. Germline V gene data show CDR1 as SGDLS and CDR2 as YYNGEE. CDR3 length equals 18 residues. After removal of 0 bases from V and 3 bases from J, the junction contained 6 bases not matched to a gene. The CDR3 bases are TGTGCCAGCAGCGTAGTAGGTTGGACTAGCGGGGACACCGGGGAGCTGTTTTTT. Its translation: CASSVVGWTSGDTGELFF.

The chain links TRBV29-1 to TRBJ2-3, with 8 bases identical to TRBD2. The germline V gene encodes CDR1 SQVTM and CDR2 ANQGSEA. This CDR3 contains 15 residues. V shed 2 bases and J 5 bases; nucleotides not matched to a gene: 9. CDR3 nucleotide sequence: TGCAGCGTTGAAACTAGCGGAGGAGTTGGAGATACGCAGTATTTT. Residues: CSVETSGGVGDTQYF.

This clonotype has only a few counts. The V call is TRBV20-1, the J call TRBJ2-7, with 7 positions matching TRBD1. There are 15 residues in the CDR3. Germline lookup yields CDR1 DFQATT and CDR2 SNEGSKA (reference sequence). With 6 bases clipped from V and 4 bases from J, the junction kept 15 bases outside the gene matches. The CDR3 region is CSADRDSPEAYEQYF. The CDR3 coding sequence is TGCAGTGCCGACCGGGACAGCCCCGAGGCGTACGAGCAGTACTTC.

This clonotype was seen a few times. Written as DNA, the CDR3 is TGTGCCAGCAGCCCAAACCTCCAAGAGACCCAGTACTTC. Protein: CASSPNLQETQYF. V gene TRBV7-9 combines with J gene TRBJ2-5; D uncertain. This CDR3 spans 13 amino acids. V was cut by 5 bases and J by 1 base, with 8 bases left in between. Germline V gives CDR1 SEHNR, CDR2 FQNEAQ (reference sequence).

This clonotype has a handful of counts. One end of the junction does not line up with germline, which may come from a read error. V is TRBV7-7 and J is TRBJ2-7; the match to TRBD1 covers 10 bases. CDR3 length: 15 residues. The V gene's germline CDR1 is SSHAT and CDR2 FNYEAQ (reference sequence). The CDR3 bases are TGTGCTAGCAGCTTCGGACAGGGGGATTCCTACGAGCAGTACTTC. Translation gives CASSFGQGDSYEQYF.